The 21 T cell receptor beta chains reported below all come from one sample, sequenced in a study of T cells in Graves' hyperthyroidism and ophthalmopathy. Template material for amplifying TCR beta CDR3 regions consisted of RNA transcripts. When the TCR CDR3 underwent first-round RT-PCR, the HTBI primer set was used. TCRdb redid the calling of the multiplex PCR reads with MiXCR, one entry per CDR3 protein. There are approximately 640,000 distinct CDR3 sequences in the sample; about 16% occur only once, and 3.8% lies in the top ten. What was sequenced was blood. These receptors came from a woman under 40 with Graves' hyperthyroidism.

V is TRBV20-1 and J is TRBJ2-7; tentatively, D is TRBD1 (6 bases). This CDR3 is built from 14 residues. Per the germline V gene, CDR1 is DFQATT and CDR2 is SNEGSKA (reference sequence). The ends were cut back, 0 bases at V and 6 bases at J, with 15 bases in the middle. This CDR3 is CSARDGTQSLEQYF. CDR3 sequence (DNA): TGCAGTGCTAGAGACGGGACACAATCCCTCGAGCAGTACTTC.

The table lists this clonotype with a few counts. J is TRBJ2-5 and V is TRBV6-5; no definite D call. CDR1 and CDR2 (germline): MNHEY, SVGAGI. Trimming cost V 0 bases and J 4 bases, with 12 bases left between them. This CDR3 region has 15 residues. CDR3 residues: CASSYSDVGSETQYF. The CDR3 DNA sequence: TGTGCCAGCAGTTACTCGGACGTAGGATCAGAGACCCAGTACTTC.

Only a few counts were recorded for this clonotype. V gene TRBV12-5 combines with J gene TRBJ2-5; 8 nucleotides align to TRBD2. Per germline, CDR1 LGHNT and CDR2 FRNRAP. This CDR3 spans 15 amino acids. V was clipped by 1 base and J by 4 bases; unmatched bases: 5. CDR3 sequence (DNA): TGTGCTAGTGGTTTGGCGAGCGGGAGATTAGAGACCCAGTACTTC. Its protein product is CASGLASGRLETQYF.

In its sample, this clonotype was seen once. The rearrangement links TRBV4-2 to TRBJ2-7; weak D call: TRBD2 (6 bases). Looked up from germline, CDR1 is LGHNA and CDR2 is YNFKEQ. The CDR3 runs to 15 residues. V was clipped by 4 bases and J by 5 bases, with 18 bases between them. DNA of the CDR3: TGTGCCAGCAGCCTCACCCCACTAGCCCCCGACGAGCAGTACTTC. This encodes CASSLTPLAPDEQYF.

The J gene is TRBJ2-3, the V gene TRBV28; 7 bases are a match to TRBD2. This CDR3 region has 18 residues. In germline, CDR1 is MDHEN, CDR2 SYDVKM. The V segment lost 6 bases and the J segment 2 bases; nucleotides outside the gene matches: 17. The CDR3, as DNA: TGTGCCAGCAGCCTATTTGGGGGAGGGAGAGGGGCCACAGATACGCAGTATTTT. Amino acid sequence: CASSLFGGGRGATDTQYF.

This clonotype was seen many times. This rearrangement joins TRBV28 to TRBJ1-1; no clear D. Per germline, CDR1 MDHEN and CDR2 SYDVKM. Trimming pared 7 bases from V and 1 base from J, leaving 13 bases between. The CDR3 has 14 amino acids. As DNA, the CDR3 is TGTGCCAGCACCTCCTTTACAGCGAACACTGAAGCTTTCTTT. Its protein is CASTSFTANTEAFF.

The genes are TRBV11-2 and TRBJ2-2, with TRBD1 matching over 9 bases. CDR3 size: 20 residues. Germline CDR1 reads SGHAT; CDR2 reads FQNNGV. Trimming cost V 3 bases and J 6 bases; bases outside gene matches: 20. The chain's CDR3 is CASSFGKLMSVQGAAGELFF. CDR3 nucleotide sequence: TGTGCCAGCAGCTTCGGAAAGCTTATGTCGGTACAGGGGGCGGCCGGGGAGCTGTTTTTT.

This clonotype was found many times. The chain carries TRBV27 and TRBJ1-2; D unresolved. The germline V and J ends were trimmed by 6 bases and 3 bases, with 11 bases remaining between them. The CDR3 is 13 residues long. The germline V gene encodes CDR1 MNHEY and CDR2 SMNVEV (reference sequence). The CDR3 DNA sequence: TGTGCCAGCAGAAGAAACGAGGACTATGGCTACACCTTC. It translates to CASRRNEDYGYTF.

This clonotype appeared many times. The CDR3 loop reads CASRRTGENTEAFF. The CDR3, as DNA: TGTGCCAGCAGAAGGACAGGGGAGAACACTGAAGCTTTCTTT. The genes are TRBV6-1 and TRBJ1-1; 9 bases are shared with TRBD1. The CDR3 length is 14 residues. V was clipped by 6 bases and J by 1 base; unmatched bases: 3. Per the germline V gene, CDR1 is MNHNS and CDR2 is SASEGT.

This clonotype has ten or more counts. The chain carries TRBV28 and TRBJ2-1; TRBD1 agrees at 9 bases. CDR1 is MDHEN and CDR2 is SYDVKM in the germline V gene. The CDR3 has 16 amino acids. V trimming: 6 bases; J trimming: 9 bases; junction bases outside the gene matches: 15. CDR3 bases: TGTGCCAGCAGCCCGCACCCGGGACAGGGCGTGAGTGAGCAGTTCTTC. This gives the protein CASSPHPGQGVSEQFF.

The chain couples TRBV20-1 to TRBJ2-1, with TRBD2 matching over 11 bases. CDR1 and CDR2 from the germline V gene are DFQATT and SNEGSKA (reference sequence). Germline trimming cut 3 bases from V and 4 bases from J; bases unmatched to any gene: 8. The CDR3 extends over 16 amino acids. The CDR3 here is CSASSPSSGRYNEQFF. CDR3 coding DNA: TGCAGTGCTAGTTCCCCATCTAGCGGGAGGTACAATGAGCAGTTCTTC.

The chain recombines TRBV19 with TRBJ2-2, with no clear D. The CDR3 totals 17 residues. The germline V gene has CDR1 LNHDA and CDR2 SQIVND (reference sequence). Trimming took off 2 bases at V and 2 bases at J, with 15 bases between the two ends. The CDR3 sequence: CASSIPHWGLNTGELFF. The CDR3 nucleotides are TGTGCCAGTAGTATACCCCATTGGGGTTTAAACACCGGGGAGCTGTTTTTT.

This clonotype was detected many times. The V call is TRBV28, the J call TRBJ2-1; D is unresolved. Deletions cut 2 bases from V and 4 bases from J, with 12 bases between. CDR1 and CDR2 from the germline V gene are MDHEN and SYDVKM. This CDR3 has 15 residues. The CDR3 sequence: CASSLRTRQYNEQFF. The DNA for the CDR3 is TGTGCCAGCAGTTTACGAACAAGGCAGTACAATGAGCAGTTCTTC.

This clonotype was seen more than once but under ten times. This chain uses TRBV19 with TRBJ2-7, with a possible D match to TRBD1 (5 bases). CDR1 is LNHDA, CDR2 SQIVND, per germline (reference sequence). The CDR3 covers 12 residues. V lost 9 bases and J lost 6, with 15 bases in between. CDR3 amino acids: CASRQSPGEQYF. As DNA, the CDR3 is TGTGCCAGCCGACAGTCCCCCGGCGAGCAGTACTTC.

This clonotype appeared a few times. The genes are TRBV11-2 and TRBJ2-3; 8 positions agree with TRBD2. The CDR3 is made up of 18 amino acids. Losses at the gene ends were 2 bases for V and 2 bases for J; bases not matched to a gene: 12. Per the germline V gene, CDR1 is SGHAT and CDR2 is FQNNGV. This CDR3 is CASSLIRQGLATTDTQYF. Here the CDR3 DNA reads TGTGCCAGCAGCTTAATCAGGCAAGGACTAGCCACCACAGATACGCAGTATTTT.

V and J are TRBV7-3 and TRBJ2-7, with D tentatively TRBD1 or TRBD2 (5 bases each). The CDR3 is made up of 14 amino acids. Between the trimmed V and J ends, which lost 8 bases and 0 bases, there was a span of 14 bases. The germline CDR1 and CDR2 sequences are SGHTA and FQGTGA. The CDR3 DNA is TGTGCCAGCTGTTCGGGACGGCTCTCCTACGAGCAGTACTTC. Translation: CASCSGRLSYEQYF. Together with reference TRBV7-3 and TRBJ2-7, the CDR3 gives the full variable domain: GAGVSQTPSNKVTEKGKYVELRCDPISGHTALYWYRQSLGQGPEFLIYFQGTGAADDSGLPNDRFFAVRPEGSVSTLKIQRTERGDSAVYLCASCSGRLSYEQYFGPGTRLTVT.

This clonotype was observed many times. This chain joins TRBV2 and TRBJ2-4; D unclear. Germline CDR1 and CDR2: SNHLY and FYNNEI. This CDR3 region has 14 residues. V lost 6 bases, J lost 0 bases, and 9 bases lay in between. In nucleotides, the CDR3 is TGTGCCAGCAGATGGACGTTAGCCAAAAACATTCAGTACTTC. Amino acid sequence: CASRWTLAKNIQYF. Combining the CDR3 with reference TRBV2 and TRBJ2-4 gives the whole variable domain EPEVTQTPSHQVTQMGQEVILRCVPISNHLYFYWYRQILGQKVEFLVSFYNNEISEKSEIFDDQFSVERPDGSNFTLKIRSTKLEDSAMYFCASRWTLAKNIQYFGAGTRLSVL.

This clonotype has at least ten counts. The chain links TRBV28 to TRBJ1-3, with 9 bases fitting TRBD1. Germline V gives CDR1 MDHEN, CDR2 SYDVKM. The CDR3 extends over 14 amino acids. Unmatched junction bases numbered 4, after V lost 6 bases and J lost 4 bases. This chain's CDR3 is CASSIGTGGNTIYF. The DNA of the CDR3 is TGTGCCAGCAGCATTGGGACAGGGGGAAACACCATATATTTT.

V and J are TRBV4-1 and TRBJ2-1; TRBD2 agrees at 9 bases. This CDR3 comprises 17 residues. Germline V gene sequence: CDR1 MGHRA, CDR2 YSYEKL. Trimming removed 3 bases from V and 0 bases from J; junction bases left unmatched: 6. CDR3: CASSHPLAGSSYNEQFF. The CDR3, as DNA: TGCGCCAGCAGCCATCCCCTAGCGGGGAGCTCCTACAATGAGCAGTTCTTC.

The J gene is TRBJ2-1, the V gene TRBV11-2; 7 bases fit TRBD2. In germline, CDR1 is SGHAT, CDR2 FQNNGV. The CDR3 consists of 15 residues. V dropped 3 bases and J dropped 0; count of bases not matched to a gene: 2. CDR3 nucleotide sequence: TGTGCCAGCAGCTTCCGGGACTACTCCTACAATGAGCAGTTCTTC. Translation gives CASSFRDYSYNEQFF.

This clonotype was seen only a few times. The junction and the germline gene differ at one end; a read error may be behind it. The chain links TRBV11-2 to TRBJ2-7; D might be TRBD2 (5 bases). The CDR3 length is 15 residues. Germline lookup yields CDR1 SGHAT and CDR2 FQNNGV. CDR3 loop: CANSLDDGVSYEQYF. The CDR3 region has the DNA TGTGCCAACAGCTTAGACGACGGGGTTTCCTACGAGCAGTACTTC.